The clone carrying this TCR beta chain was observed a few times. Its antigen is as yet unknown. TRB rearrangements spanning V, D and J were amplified using mixed TRB-A/B primers. From the multiplex PCR reads, TCRdb called clonotypes with MiXCR, one entry per CDR3 protein. The sample holds thousands of distinct CDR3 sequences, more than 30% seen once. The record originates from a study of T cell repertoires in aging, cancer and after chemotherapy. TCR beta rearrangements were amplified from peripheral blood genomic DNA. Between the trimmed V and J ends, which lost 6 bases and 6 bases, there was a span of 18 bases. The germline gives CDR1 MNHEY, CDR2 SVGAGI. CDR3 size: 15 residues. General study results and limits: Compared with age-matched healthy donors, untreated hematological or solid cancer patients showed higher blood TCR clonality.

The genes are TRBV6-5 and TRBJ1-3, with TRBD1 as a possible D gene (5 bases). The material sequenced was blood. The receptor comes from a human donor with a blood cancer. The CDR3 nucleotides read TGTGCCAGCAGCCGCTCGCGGGACCTGACAAACACCATATATTTT. This gives the protein CASSRSRDLTNTIYF.